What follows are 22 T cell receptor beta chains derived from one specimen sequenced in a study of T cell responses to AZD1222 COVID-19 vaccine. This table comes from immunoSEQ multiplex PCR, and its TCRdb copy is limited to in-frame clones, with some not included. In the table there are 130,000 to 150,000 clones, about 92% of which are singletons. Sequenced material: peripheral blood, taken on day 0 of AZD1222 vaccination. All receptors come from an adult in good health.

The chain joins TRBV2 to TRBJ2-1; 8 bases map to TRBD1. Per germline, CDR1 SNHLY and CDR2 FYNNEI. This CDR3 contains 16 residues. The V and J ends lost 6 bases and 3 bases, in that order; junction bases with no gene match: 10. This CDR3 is CASSIRDRGLYNEQFF. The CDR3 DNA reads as TGTGCCAGCAGCATACGCGACAGGGGCCTCTACAATGAGCAGTTCTTC. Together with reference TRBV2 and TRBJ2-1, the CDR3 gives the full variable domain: EPEVTQTPSHQVTQMGQEVILRCVPISNHLYFYWYRQILGQKVEFLVSFYNNEISEKSEIFDDQFSVERPDGSNFTLKIRSTKLEDSAMYFCASSIRDRGLYNEQFFGPGTRLTVL.

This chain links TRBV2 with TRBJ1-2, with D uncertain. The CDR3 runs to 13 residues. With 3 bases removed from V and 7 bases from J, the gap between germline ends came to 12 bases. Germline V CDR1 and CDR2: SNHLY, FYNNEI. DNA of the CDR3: TGTGCCAGCAGTGATGGCGGCTTCTTTGGCTACACCTTC. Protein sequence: CASSDGGFFGYTF.

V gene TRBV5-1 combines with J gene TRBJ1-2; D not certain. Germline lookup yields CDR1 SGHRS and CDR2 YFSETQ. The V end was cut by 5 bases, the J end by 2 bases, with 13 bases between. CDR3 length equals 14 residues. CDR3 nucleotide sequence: TGCGCCAGCAGTGTGAGGGAAGGGAACTATGGCTACACCTTC. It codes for CASSVREGNYGYTF.

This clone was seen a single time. As DNA, the CDR3 is TGTGCCAGCAGCTCCACAGGTGGGGGCGGTGAAGCTTTCTTT. It encodes CASSSTGGGGEAFF. The chain couples TRBV7-3 to TRBJ1-1; tentative D call: TRBD1 (6 bases). The V end was cut by 4 bases, the J end by 7 bases, with 16 bases between. Germline V gene sequence: CDR1 SGHTA, CDR2 FQGTGA. This CDR3 has 14 residues.

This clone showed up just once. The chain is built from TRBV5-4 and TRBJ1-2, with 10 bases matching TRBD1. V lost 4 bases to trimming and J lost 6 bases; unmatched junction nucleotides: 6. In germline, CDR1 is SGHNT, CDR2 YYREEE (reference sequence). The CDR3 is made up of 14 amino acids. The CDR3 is CASSLRQGANGYTF. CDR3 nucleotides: TGTGCCAGCAGCCTACGACAGGGGGCTAATGGCTACACCTTC.

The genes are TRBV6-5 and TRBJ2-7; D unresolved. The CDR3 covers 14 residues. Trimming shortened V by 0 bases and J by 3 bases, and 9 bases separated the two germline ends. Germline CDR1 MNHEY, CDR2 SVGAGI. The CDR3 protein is CASSYSGQDYEQYF. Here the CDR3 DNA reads TGTGCCAGCAGTTACTCCGGGCAGGACTACGAGCAGTACTTC.

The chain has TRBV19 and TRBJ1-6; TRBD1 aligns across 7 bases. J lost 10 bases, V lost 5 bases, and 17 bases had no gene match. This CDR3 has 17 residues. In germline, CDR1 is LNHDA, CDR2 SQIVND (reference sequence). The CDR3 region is CASSFNPTGALNSPLHF. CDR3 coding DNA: TGTGCCAGTAGTTTCAATCCTACAGGGGCCTTGAACTCACCCCTCCACTTT. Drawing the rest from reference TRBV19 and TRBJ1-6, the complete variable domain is DGGITQSPKYLFRKEGQNVTLSCEQNLNHDAMYWYRQDPGQGLRLIYYSQIVNDFQKGDIAEGYSVSREKKESFPLTVTSAQKNPTAFYLCASSFNPTGALNSPLHFGNGTRLTVT.

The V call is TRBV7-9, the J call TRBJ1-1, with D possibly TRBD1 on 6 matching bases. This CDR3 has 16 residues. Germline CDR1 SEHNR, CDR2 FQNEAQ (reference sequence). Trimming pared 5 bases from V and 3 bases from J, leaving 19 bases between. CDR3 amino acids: CASSLPPQGWDTEAFF. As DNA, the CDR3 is TGTGCCAGCAGCCTTCCACCACAGGGATGGGACACTGAAGCTTTCTTT.

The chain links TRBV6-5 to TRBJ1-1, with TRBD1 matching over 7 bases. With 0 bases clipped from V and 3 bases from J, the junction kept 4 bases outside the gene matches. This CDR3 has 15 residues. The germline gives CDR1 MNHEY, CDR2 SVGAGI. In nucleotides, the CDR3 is TGTGCCAGCAGTTACTCCCCAGGGGGAGACACTGAAGCTTTCTTT. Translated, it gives CASSYSPGGDTEAFF.

CDR3 DNA: TGTGCCAGTAGTACGGACAGGGAAGGCACAGATACGCAGTATTTT. Amino acid sequence: CASSTDREGTDTQYF. V gene TRBV19 combines with J gene TRBJ2-3, with TRBD1 matching over 8 bases. Losses at the gene ends were 4 bases for V and 1 base for J; bases not matched to a gene: 4. The CDR3 has 15 residues. Germline loops: CDR1 LNHDA, CDR2 SQIVND (reference sequence).

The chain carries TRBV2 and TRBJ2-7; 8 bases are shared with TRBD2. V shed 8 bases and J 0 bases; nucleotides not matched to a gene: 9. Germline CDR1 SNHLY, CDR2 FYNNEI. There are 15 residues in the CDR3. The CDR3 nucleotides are TGTGCCAGCGGGGGGAGCGGGGGAAGCTCCTACGAGCAGTACTTC. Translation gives CASGGSGGSSYEQYF.

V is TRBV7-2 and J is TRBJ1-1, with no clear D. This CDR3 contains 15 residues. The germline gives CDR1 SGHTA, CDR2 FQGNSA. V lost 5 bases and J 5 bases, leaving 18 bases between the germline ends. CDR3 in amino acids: CASSARPGFLTEAFF. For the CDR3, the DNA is TGTGCCAGCAGCGCTAGGCCGGGTTTTTTGACTGAAGCTTTCTTT.

CDR3 amino acids: CATSRDRVRGTEAFF. CDR3 sequence (DNA): TGTGCCACCAGCAGAGACAGGGTACGAGGGACTGAAGCTTTCTTT. The gene calls are TRBV15 and TRBJ1-1; weak D call: TRBD1 (5 bases). This CDR3 has 15 residues. Trimming left V 0 bases short and J 5 bases short, with 13 bases between. Germline CDR1 and CDR2: LNHNV and YYDKDF (reference sequence). Full variable domain (remainder filled in from reference TRBV15 and TRBJ1-1): DAMVIQNPRYQVTQFGKPVTLSCSQTLNHNVMYWYQQKSSQAPKLLFHYYDKDFNNEADTPDNFQSRRPNTSFCFLDIRSPGLGDTAMYLCATSRDRVRGTEAFFGQGTRLTVV.

DNA of the CDR3: TGTGCCAGCAGCCAAGATAGCGGGGGGTCCAACACCGGGGAGCTGTTTTTT. Residues: CASSQDSGGSNTGELFF. The chain links TRBV3-1 (or the pseudogene TRBV3-2) to TRBJ2-2; 10 bases are shared with TRBD2. This CDR3 has 17 residues. Germline-derived CDR1 and CDR2 are LGHDT and YNNKEL (reference sequence). V was pared by 0 bases and J by 2 bases, with 3 bases of the junction left unmatched.

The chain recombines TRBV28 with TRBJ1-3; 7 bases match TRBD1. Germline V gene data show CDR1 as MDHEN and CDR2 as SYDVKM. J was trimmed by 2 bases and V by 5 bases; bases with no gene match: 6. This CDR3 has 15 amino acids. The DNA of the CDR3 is TGTGCCAGCAGTAGACAGGGTACCGCTGGAAACACCATATATTTT. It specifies CASSRQGTAGNTIYF. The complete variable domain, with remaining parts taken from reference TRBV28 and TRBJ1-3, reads DVKVTQSSRYLVKRTGEKVFLECVQDMDHENMFWYRQDPGLGLRLIYFSYDVKMKEKGDIPEGYSVSREKKERFSLILESASTNQTSMYLCASSRQGTAGNTIYFGEGSWLTVV.

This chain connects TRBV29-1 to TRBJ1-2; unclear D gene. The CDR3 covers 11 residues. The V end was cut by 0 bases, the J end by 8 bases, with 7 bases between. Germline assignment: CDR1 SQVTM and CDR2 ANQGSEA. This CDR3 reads CSVEDPQGYTF. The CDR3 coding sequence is TGCAGCGTTGAAGATCCCCAGGGCTACACCTTC.

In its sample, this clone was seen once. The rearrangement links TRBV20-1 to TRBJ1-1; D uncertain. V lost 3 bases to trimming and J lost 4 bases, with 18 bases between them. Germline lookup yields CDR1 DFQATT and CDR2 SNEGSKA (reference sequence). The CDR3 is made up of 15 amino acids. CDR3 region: CSASSRQGRRTEAFF. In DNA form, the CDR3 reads TGCAGTGCTAGTTCGAGACAAGGGAGACGCACTGAAGCTTTCTTT.

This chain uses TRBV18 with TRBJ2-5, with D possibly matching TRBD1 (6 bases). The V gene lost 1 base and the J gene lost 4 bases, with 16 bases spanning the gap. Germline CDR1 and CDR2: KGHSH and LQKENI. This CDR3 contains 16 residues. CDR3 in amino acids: CASSPLGAGVVETQYF. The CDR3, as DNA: TGTGCCAGCTCACCACTCGGCGCAGGGGTGGTAGAGACCCAGTACTTC.

In DNA, the CDR3 is TGCGCCAGCAGCGATGGACAGGGGGGAGAAAAACTGTTTTTT. It encodes CASSDGQGGEKLFF. The chain combines TRBV5-1 with TRBJ1-4, with 10 bases that match TRBD1. The CDR3 consists of 14 residues. Germline V CDR1 and CDR2: SGHRS, YFSETQ. The ends lost 4 bases at V and 8 bases at J; junction bases unmatched: 5.

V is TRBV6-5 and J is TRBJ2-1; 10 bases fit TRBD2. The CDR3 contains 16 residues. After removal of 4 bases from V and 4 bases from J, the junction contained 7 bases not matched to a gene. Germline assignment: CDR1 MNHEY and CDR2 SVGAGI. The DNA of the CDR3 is TGTGCCAGCAGTTCCTTTCTAGCGGGGGAATACAATGAGCAGTTCTTC. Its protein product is CASSSFLAGEYNEQFF.

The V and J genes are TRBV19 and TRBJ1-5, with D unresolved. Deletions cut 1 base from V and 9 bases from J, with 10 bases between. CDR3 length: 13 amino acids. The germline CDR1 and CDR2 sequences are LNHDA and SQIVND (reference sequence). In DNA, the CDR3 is TGTGCCAGTAGTATAGCTTCGGTGGGGCCCCAGCATTTT. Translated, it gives CASSIASVGPQHF.

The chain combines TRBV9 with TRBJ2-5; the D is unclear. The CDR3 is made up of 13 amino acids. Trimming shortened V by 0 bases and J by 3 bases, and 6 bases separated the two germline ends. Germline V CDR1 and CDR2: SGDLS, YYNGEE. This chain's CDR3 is CASSVGLKETQYF. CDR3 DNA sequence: TGTGCCAGCAGCGTAGGACTTAAAGAGACCCAGTACTTC.